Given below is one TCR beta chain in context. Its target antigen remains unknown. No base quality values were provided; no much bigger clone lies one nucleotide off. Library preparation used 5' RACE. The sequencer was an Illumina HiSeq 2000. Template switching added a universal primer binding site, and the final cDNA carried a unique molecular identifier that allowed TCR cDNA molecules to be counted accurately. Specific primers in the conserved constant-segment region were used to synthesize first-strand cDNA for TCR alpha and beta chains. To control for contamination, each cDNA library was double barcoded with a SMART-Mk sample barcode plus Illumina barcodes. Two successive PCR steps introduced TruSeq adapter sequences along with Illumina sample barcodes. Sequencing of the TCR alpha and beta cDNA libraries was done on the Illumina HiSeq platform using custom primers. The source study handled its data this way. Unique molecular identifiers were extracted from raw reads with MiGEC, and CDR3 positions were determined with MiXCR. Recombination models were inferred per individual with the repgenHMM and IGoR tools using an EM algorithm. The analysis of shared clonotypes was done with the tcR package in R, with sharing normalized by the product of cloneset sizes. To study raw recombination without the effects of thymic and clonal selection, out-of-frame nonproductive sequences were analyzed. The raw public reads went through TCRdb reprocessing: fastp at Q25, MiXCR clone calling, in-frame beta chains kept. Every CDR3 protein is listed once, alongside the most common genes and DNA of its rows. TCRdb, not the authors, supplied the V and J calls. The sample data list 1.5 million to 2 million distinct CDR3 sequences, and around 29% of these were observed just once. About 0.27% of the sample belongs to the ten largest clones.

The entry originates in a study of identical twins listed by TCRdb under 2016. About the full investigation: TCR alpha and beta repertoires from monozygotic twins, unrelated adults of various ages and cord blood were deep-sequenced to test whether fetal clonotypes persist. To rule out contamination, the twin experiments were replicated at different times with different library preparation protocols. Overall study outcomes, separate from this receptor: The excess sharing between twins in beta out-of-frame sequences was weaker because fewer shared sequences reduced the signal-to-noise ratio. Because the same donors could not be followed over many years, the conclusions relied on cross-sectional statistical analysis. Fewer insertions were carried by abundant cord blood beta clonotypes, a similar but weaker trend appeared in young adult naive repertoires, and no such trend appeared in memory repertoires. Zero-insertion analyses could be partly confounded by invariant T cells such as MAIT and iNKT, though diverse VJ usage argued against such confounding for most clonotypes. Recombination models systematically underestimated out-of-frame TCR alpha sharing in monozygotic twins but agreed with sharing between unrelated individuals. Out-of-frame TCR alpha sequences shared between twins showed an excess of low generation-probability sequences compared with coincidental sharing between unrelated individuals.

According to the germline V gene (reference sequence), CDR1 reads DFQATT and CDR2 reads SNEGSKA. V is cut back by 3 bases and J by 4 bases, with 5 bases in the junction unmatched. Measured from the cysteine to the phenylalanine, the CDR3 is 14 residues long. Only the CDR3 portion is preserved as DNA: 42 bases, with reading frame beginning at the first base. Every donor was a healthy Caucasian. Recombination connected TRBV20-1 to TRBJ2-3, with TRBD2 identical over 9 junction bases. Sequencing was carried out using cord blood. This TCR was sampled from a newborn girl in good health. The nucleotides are TGCAGTGCTAGCATAGCGGGAGTCCCAGATACGCAGTATTTT. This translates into CSASIAGVPDTQYF.